These 23 T cell receptor beta chains were sequenced from one sample in a study of blood T cell repertoires in COVID-19. The method was immunoSEQ multiplex PCR; TCRdb's version includes in-frame clones alone and lacks a portion of them. The table shows 55,000 to 70,000 clones, with roughly 86% occurring only once. The sequenced sample was peripheral blood. The receptor set was obtained from a man aged 60-69 years with acute or convalescent COVID-19.

The rearrangement uses TRBV6-1 and TRBJ1-5; perhaps TRBD1 as D (5 bases). Germline CDR1 is MNHNS and CDR2 is SASEGT. The CDR3 has 15 residues. The V end was cut by 1 base, the J end by 1 base, with 8 bases between. For the CDR3, the DNA is TGTGCCAGCAGTGAAGTGGGGGGGAGCAATCAGCCCCAGCATTTT. Amino acids: CASSEVGGSNQPQHF.

This sequence joins TRBV9 and TRBJ1-1, with unresolved D. The length of the CDR3 is 14 residues. V was pared by 4 bases and J by 1 base, with 11 bases between. The germline gives CDR1 SGDLS, CDR2 YYNGEE. CDR3 DNA sequence: TGTGCCAGCAGCCCCGGGGTGGCGAACACTGAAGCTTTCTTT. It encodes CASSPGVANTEAFF.

This rearrangement joins TRBV6-1 to TRBJ1-2; D remains unclear. The CDR3 sequence is 13 residues long. V gave up 3 bases and J gave up 6 bases, with 11 bases separating them. Germline V CDR1 and CDR2: MNHNS, SASEGT. CDR3 bases: TGTGCCAGCAGTGAGGGGAGGAGGGATGGCTACACCTTC. This translates into CASSEGRRDGYTF.

The V and J genes are TRBV27 and TRBJ2-1; the match to TRBD1 covers 8 bases. The CDR3 contains 14 residues. Germline CDR1 reads MNHEY; CDR2 reads SMNVEV (reference sequence). V lost 5 bases and J lost 0; bases outside the gene matches: 0. CDR3 in DNA: TGTGCCAGCAGTACAGGGGGCTCCTACAATGAGCAGTTCTTC. This codes for CASSTGGSYNEQFF.

The V gene is TRBV3-1 (or the pseudogene TRBV3-2), the J gene TRBJ1-6; D is possibly TRBD1 (5 bases). The germline V and J ends were trimmed by 4 bases and 6 bases, with 13 bases remaining between them. CDR1 LGHDT and CDR2 YNNKEL come from the germline V gene (reference sequence). The CDR3 contains 15 residues. The CDR3 is CASSRGTRTNSPLHF. The CDR3 nucleotides are TGTGCCAGCAGCCGCGGGACGCGGACTAATTCACCCCTCCACTTT.

This chain links TRBV19 with TRBJ1-2; 7 nucleotides agree with TRBD1. The germline CDR1 and CDR2 sequences are LNHDA and SQIVND (reference sequence). This CDR3 region has 14 residues. Germline trimming cut 6 bases from V and 8 bases from J; bases unmatched to any gene: 12. CDR3 protein: CASRPTGQLMGYTF. Here the CDR3 DNA reads TGTGCCAGTAGGCCTACGGGACAGCTTATGGGCTACACCTTC.

The chain employs TRBV5-1 and TRBJ1-3; D remains unclear. This CDR3 has 13 amino acids. CDR1 SGHRS and CDR2 YFSETQ come from the germline V gene. Trimming stripped 5 bases from V and 4 bases from J, with 10 bases between. The CDR3 DNA reads TGCGCCAGCAGTCCGGGGAGAGGAAACACCATATATTTT. The encoded protein is CASSPGRGNTIYF.

The V gene is TRBV9, the J gene TRBJ2-3; 7 bases match TRBD2. CDR3 size: 15 residues. The J segment lost 0 bases and the V segment lost 2 bases, leaving 3 bases of the junction unmatched. CDR1 is SGDLS and CDR2 is YYNGEE in the germline V gene. DNA of the CDR3: TGTGCCAGCAGCGTCAGCGGGGAAAGCACAGATACGCAGTATTTT. This codes for CASSVSGESTDTQYF. The full variable domain, completed using reference TRBV9 and TRBJ2-3, is DSGVTQTPKHLITATGQRVTLRCSPRSGDLSVYWYQQSLDQGLQFLIQYYNGEERAKGNILERFSAQQFPDLHSELNLSSLELGDSALYFCASSVSGESTDTQYFGPGTRLTVL.

J is TRBJ1-1 and V is TRBV15; D not resolved. From germline, CDR1 is LNHNV and CDR2 YYDKDF (reference sequence). V was shortened by 3 bases and J by 1 base, with 6 bases between the two germline ends. The CDR3 totals 13 residues. The CDR3 coding sequence is TGTGCCACCAGCAGTAATCGGAACACTGAAGCTTTCTTT. Protein product: CATSSNRNTEAFF. The full variable domain, with the rest looked up from reference TRBV15 and TRBJ1-1, is DAMVIQNPRYQVTQFGKPVTLSCSQTLNHNVMYWYQQKSSQAPKLLFHYYDKDFNNEADTPDNFQSRRPNTSFCFLDIRSPGLGDTAMYLCATSSNRNTEAFFGQGTRLTVV.

In DNA, the CDR3 is TGTGCCAGCAGCTCCCGGGACAGGGGCCATTCACCCCTCCACTTT. Protein sequence: CASSSRDRGHSPLHF. J is TRBJ1-6 and V is TRBV13, with TRBD1 matching over 10 bases. The CDR3 runs 15 residues. J gave up 8 bases and V 4 bases, and 5 bases lay outside the gene matches. The germline V gene has CDR1 PRHDT and CDR2 FYEKMQ (reference sequence).

The rearrangement links TRBV7-8 to TRBJ1-2, with 8 bases that match TRBD1. The germline CDR1 and CDR2 sequences are SGHVS and FQNEAQ. The CDR3 totals 13 residues. Unmatched junction bases numbered 4, after V lost 5 bases and J lost 5 bases. DNA for the CDR3: TGTGCCAGCAGCCCAGGGGGCGAATATGGCTACACCTTC. It specifies CASSPGGEYGYTF.

The J gene is TRBJ1-6, the V gene TRBV18; D possibly corresponds to TRBD1 (5 bases). The CDR3 covers 14 residues. Germline V gene sequence: CDR1 KGHSH, CDR2 LQKENI. V lost 2 bases and J lost 7, with 9 bases in between. CDR3 amino acids: CASSPGGGNSPLHF. The CDR3 DNA reads TGTGCCAGCTCACCAGGGGGAGGAAATTCACCCCTCCACTTT.

This clone was recorded once. The V and J genes are TRBV19 and TRBJ2-1, with 7 bases aligning to TRBD1. Germline values: CDR1 LNHDA, CDR2 SQIVND (reference sequence). The V segment lost 2 bases and the J segment 5 bases; nucleotides outside the gene matches: 15. The CDR3 consists of 18 residues. The CDR3 is CASSIRGPGTEGHNEQFF. CDR3 DNA sequence: TGTGCCAGTAGTATAAGGGGCCCGGGGACAGAGGGTCACAATGAGCAGTTCTTC.

The rearrangement joins TRBV9 to TRBJ1-2, with a possible D match to TRBD1 (6 bases). The germline V gene encodes CDR1 SGDLS and CDR2 YYNGEE. With 0 bases removed from V and 5 bases from J, the gap between germline ends came to 14 bases. CDR3 length equals 15 residues. CDR3 region: CASSVAGQGWYGYTF. CDR3 nucleotides: TGTGCCAGCAGCGTAGCGGGGCAGGGGTGGTATGGCTACACCTTC.

The J gene is TRBJ1-1, the V gene TRBV7-9; a weak D match, TRBD1 (6 bases). Germline CDR1 is SEHNR and CDR2 is FQNEAQ (reference sequence). V lost 4 bases and J lost 5, with 17 bases in between. The CDR3 is 15 amino acids. The CDR3 nucleotides are TGTGCCAGCAGCTCCGCGGGGGGCACGCGGACTGAAGCTTTCTTT. This translates into CASSSAGGTRTEAFF.

The V call is TRBV4-1, the J call TRBJ2-1; D remains ambiguous. This CDR3 has 12 residues. Germline V lookup: CDR1 MGHRA, CDR2 YSYEKL. V shed 1 base and J shed 6 bases, with 4 bases lying between them. CDR3 loop: CASSQGANEQFF. The DNA of the CDR3 is TGCGCCAGCAGCCAAGGGGCCAATGAGCAGTTCTTC.

V and J are TRBV11-1 and TRBJ2-1, with a tentative D call TRBD1 (5 bases). The germline V gene encodes CDR1 SGHAT and CDR2 FQDESV (reference sequence). The V and J ends lost 5 bases and 2 bases respectively, with 10 bases between them. The CDR3 loop spans 14 amino acids. For the CDR3, the DNA is TGTGCCAGCAGCCTAAAGGACACCTACAATGAGCAGTTCTTC. Amino acids: CASSLKDTYNEQFF.

The J gene is TRBJ1-1, the V gene TRBV24-1; 9 positions match TRBD1. The V segment lost 7 bases and the J segment 5 bases; nucleotides outside the gene matches: 7. Germline V gene lookup returns CDR1 KGHDR and CDR2 SFDVKD. This CDR3 contains 14 residues. The chain's CDR3 is CATRGTGSDTEAFF. For the CDR3, the DNA is TGTGCCACCAGAGGGACAGGGTCAGATACTGAAGCTTTCTTT.

J is TRBJ2-5 and V is TRBV5-1; D is undetermined. V was pared by 1 base and J by 1 base, with 5 bases between. This CDR3 spans 13 amino acids. Germline V gives CDR1 SGHRS, CDR2 YFSETQ. The CDR3 DNA sequence: TGCGCCAGCAGCTTGTTCCTCCAAGAGACCCAGTACTTC. Amino acid sequence: CASSLFLQETQYF.

V and J are TRBV19 and TRBJ1-1, with 8 bases aligning to TRBD1. The germline V gene encodes CDR1 LNHDA and CDR2 SQIVND (reference sequence). The CDR3 has 14 amino acids. The V segment lost 5 bases and the J segment 1 base; nucleotides outside the gene matches: 3. In nucleotides, the CDR3 is TGTGCCAGTAGTTTCGGGACAGGGAACACTGAAGCTTTCTTT. Translated: CASSFGTGNTEAFF.

The chain uses TRBV2 and TRBJ1-4, with D perhaps matching TRBD1 (5 bases). Germline V CDR1 and CDR2: SNHLY, FYNNEI. Trimming took 7 bases from V and 13 from J, leaving 19 bases between them. The CDR3 is 13 residues long. In DNA form, the CDR3 reads TGTGCCAGCATGACGGGTGACTCGGGGGTACTGTTTTTT. It encodes CASMTGDSGVLFF.

The rearrangement uses TRBV11-2 and TRBJ2-7; TRBD2 agrees at 11 bases. Looked up from germline, CDR1 is SGHAT and CDR2 is FQNNGV. Losses at the gene ends were 4 bases for V and 7 bases for J; bases not matched to a gene: 9. This CDR3 comprises 15 residues. The CDR3 sequence is CASSYGTSGLSEQYF. The CDR3 DNA sequence: TGTGCCAGCAGCTACGGGACTAGCGGCCTTAGTGAGCAGTACTTC.

The chain joins TRBV3-1 (or the pseudogene TRBV3-2) to TRBJ1-3; possibly TRBD1 for D (5 bases). Germline values: CDR1 LGHDT, CDR2 YNNKEL (reference sequence). The CDR3 sequence is 14 residues long. Trimming shortened V by 4 bases and J by 4 bases, and 11 bases separated the two germline ends. The CDR3 protein is CASSPPRAGNTIYF. Here the CDR3 DNA reads TGTGCCAGCAGCCCCCCCAGGGCCGGAAACACCATATATTTT.